This T cell receptor beta chain appears in the sequencing data of a study of shared clonotypes between healthy human individuals. The length of the CDR3 is 16 residues. Germline trimming cut 5 bases from V and 9 bases from J; bases unmatched to any gene: 15. From germline, CDR1 is SGHAT and CDR2 FQNNGV. TCRdb's copy holds only in-frame clones and misses some; the assay was immunoSEQ multiplex PCR. The data contain 2 million to 3 million clones, approximately 93% of them seen just once; the ten biggest clones take up around 0.4%. Sequencing was carried out using naive CD4+ T cells from PBMCs. Subset indicated: CD45RA+ positively selected. This rearrangement joins TRBV11-2 to TRBJ2-1; 8 positions agree with TRBD2. The TCR comes from a young man in good health. Some clones in this sample may be carry-over from other donors' samples. The CDR3 DNA reads as TGTGCCAGCAGCGGGATACCGGGACTAGTAACCAGTGAGCAGTTCTTC. Translating gives CASSGIPGLVTSEQFF.